The 24 T cell receptor beta chains given below trace back to one sample, sequenced in a study of blood T cell repertoires in COVID-19. TCRdb's table, derived via immunoSEQ multiplex PCR, lists solely in-frame clones and lacks some. The sample has roughly 190,000 clones, roughly nine tenths seen once. Sequenced material: peripheral blood. Every receptor here comes from a young man with acute or convalescent COVID-19.

The chain combines TRBV15 with TRBJ2-7, with a possible D match to TRBD2 (5 bases). V was pared by 5 bases and J by 2 bases, with 13 bases between. The CDR3 is 14 amino acids. Germline-derived CDR1 and CDR2 are LNHNV and YYDKDF (reference sequence). CDR3 sequence: CATSEGISTYEQYF. The CDR3 DNA follows: TGTGCCACCAGCGAGGGAATTTCGACCTACGAGCAGTACTTC.

This chain uses TRBV10-1 with TRBJ1-6; no definite D call. In germline, CDR1 is WNHNN, CDR2 SYGVQD (reference sequence). The CDR3 is 13 residues long. V dropped 6 bases and J dropped 0 bases, with 3 bases sitting between them. DNA of the CDR3: TGCGCCAGCAGGAGCTCCTATAATTCACCCCTCCACTTT. It is translated as CASRSSYNSPLHF.

The chain recombines TRBV6-5 with TRBJ1-5; D possibly corresponds to TRBD1 (5 bases). Germline CDR1 reads MNHEY; CDR2 reads SVGAGI. The CDR3 runs 13 residues. The ends were cut back, 6 bases at V and 15 bases at J, with 21 bases in the middle. The CDR3, as DNA: TGTGCCAGCAGATCACCGACAGTGGAGTCTATGCATTTT. Translation: CASRSPTVESMHF.

The chain combines TRBV15 with TRBJ2-3; 8 positions agree with TRBD2. Germline trimming cut 0 bases from V and 2 bases from J; bases unmatched to any gene: 10. The CDR3 consists of 18 residues. Germline V gene sequence: CDR1 LNHNV, CDR2 YYDKDF (reference sequence). This CDR3 reads CATSRDLQGAGATDTQYF. In DNA, the CDR3 is TGTGCCACCAGCAGAGACCTCCAGGGAGCGGGGGCCACAGATACGCAGTATTTT.

The chain employs TRBV6-1 and TRBJ1-3; 7 bases fit TRBD1. CDR3 size: 15 residues. After removal of 2 bases from V and 1 base from J, the junction contained 2 bases not matched to a gene. The germline V gene encodes CDR1 MNHNS and CDR2 SASEGT. The CDR3 nucleotides are TGTGCCAGCAGTGAAACAGGGGTGTCTGGAAACACCATATATTTT. This codes for CASSETGVSGNTIYF.

The J gene is TRBJ2-1, the V gene TRBV10-1; 7 bases fit TRBD1. The ends lost 0 bases at V and 9 bases at J; junction bases unmatched: 8. CDR1 and CDR2 (germline): WNHNN, SYGVQD (reference sequence). This CDR3 has 15 amino acids. The CDR3 coding sequence is TGCGCCAGCAGTGAGTCGACAGGGCGCATCGGTGAGCAGTTCTTC. Translation gives CASSESTGRIGEQFF.

This clone was recorded only once. The V gene is TRBV5-1, the J gene TRBJ2-4, with 9 bases fitting TRBD1. The CDR3 consists of 19 residues. The V and J ends lost 2 bases and 0 bases, in that order; junction bases with no gene match: 12. Per germline, CDR1 SGHRS and CDR2 YFSETQ. The CDR3: CASSLLRDREQLAKNIQYF. The CDR3 nucleotides are TGCGCCAGCAGCTTACTCCGGGACAGGGAACAATTAGCCAAAAACATTCAGTACTTC. Filled out from reference TRBV5-1 and TRBJ2-4, the complete variable domain reads KAGVTQTPRYLIKTRGQQVTLSCSPISGHRSVSWYQQTPGQGLQFLFEYFSETQRNKGNFPGRFSGRQFSNSRSEMNVSTLELGDSALYLCASSLLRDREQLAKNIQYFGAGTRLSVL.

This chain links TRBV7-2 with TRBJ2-7, with D possibly TRBD2 on 6 matching bases. V gave up 6 bases and J gave up 3 bases, with 12 bases separating them. This CDR3 is built from 13 residues. In germline, CDR1 is SGHTA, CDR2 FQGNSA. CDR3 coding DNA: TGTGCCAGCAGGTTGGCGGGGCACTACGAGCAGTACTTC. Residues: CASRLAGHYEQYF. The full variable domain, its missing parts supplied by reference TRBV7-2 and TRBJ2-7, is GAGVSQSPSNKVTEKGKDVELRCDPISGHTALYWYRQSLGQGLEFLIYFQGNSAPDKSGLPSDRFSAERTGGSVSTLTIQRTQQEDSAVYLCASRLAGHYEQYFGPGTRLTVT.

The chain links TRBV2 to TRBJ2-3, with D possibly matching TRBD2 (7 bases). V lost 2 bases, J lost 5 bases, and 17 bases lay in between. This CDR3 comprises 16 residues. CDR1 SNHLY and CDR2 FYNNEI come from the germline V gene. In DNA, the CDR3 is TGTGCCAGCAGTGAATCGTTCGGGGGGCTTTTAGATACGCAGTATTTT. Translating it yields CASSESFGGLLDTQYF.

The CDR3 spells CASRGLSFGNSPLHF. The DNA for the CDR3 is TGTGCCAGCAGAGGACTTTCGTTTGGGAATTCACCCCTCCACTTT. The V call is TRBV6-5, the J call TRBJ1-6; no clear D. The CDR3 loop spans 15 amino acids. Germline assignment: CDR1 MNHEY and CDR2 SVGAGI. The V end lost 6 bases, the J end lost 7 bases, and 16 bases lay between the germline ends.

This chain connects TRBV9 to TRBJ2-1, with 11 bases aligning to TRBD2. The ends lost 2 bases at V and 0 bases at J; junction bases unmatched: 10. Germline V gives CDR1 SGDLS, CDR2 YYNGEE. The CDR3 contains 19 residues. CDR3 DNA sequence: TGTGCCAGCAGCGTGGGGCTAGCGGGAGGCCCCAGCTCCTACAATGAGCAGTTCTTC. Amino acids: CASSVGLAGGPSSYNEQFF.

The chain is built from TRBV19 and TRBJ1-1, with D possibly matching TRBD1 (6 bases). This CDR3 is 14 amino acids long. Germline V gives CDR1 LNHDA, CDR2 SQIVND (reference sequence). Trimming took 8 bases from V and 4 from J, leaving 17 bases between them. This CDR3 reads CASFHQRGITEAFF. The DNA of the CDR3 is TGTGCCAGTTTTCATCAGAGGGGGATCACTGAAGCTTTCTTT.

This chain uses TRBV30 with TRBJ1-5; D is perhaps TRBD1 (6 bases). In germline, CDR1 is GTSNPN, CDR2 SVGIG (reference sequence). This CDR3 contains 15 residues. V lost 1 base to trimming and J lost 7 bases, with 17 bases between them. The CDR3 is CAWSGAGAPGQPQHF. For the CDR3, the DNA is TGTGCCTGGAGTGGGGCAGGGGCGCCGGGGCAGCCCCAGCATTTT. Drawing the rest from reference TRBV30 and TRBJ1-5, the complete variable domain is SQTIHQWPATLVQPVGSPLSLECTVEGTSNPNLYWYRQAAGRGLQLLFYSVGIGQISSEVPQNLSASRPQDRQFILSSKKLLLSDSGFYLCAWSGAGAPGQPQHFGDGTRLSIL.

V is TRBV7-2 and J is TRBJ2-5, with 7 bases matching TRBD2. This CDR3 spans 14 amino acids. Trimming cost V 1 base and J 12 bases; bases outside gene matches: 11. The V gene's germline CDR1 is SGHTA and CDR2 FQGNSA. The chain's CDR3 is CASSLDMQSAGKYF. CDR3 nucleotides: TGTGCCAGCAGCTTAGATATGCAGTCAGCGGGGAAGTACTTC.

Here the CDR3 DNA reads TGCGCCAGCAGCTTGAGGGTAGGGGATGAGCAGTTCTTC. This sequence encodes CASSLRVGDEQFF. The chain links TRBV5-1 to TRBJ2-1, with a weak D call TRBD1 (5 bases). Per the germline V gene, CDR1 is SGHRS and CDR2 is YFSETQ. V was pared by 1 base and J by 8 bases, with 10 bases between. The CDR3 is 13 amino acids.

The chain carries TRBV4-1 and TRBJ1-1; TRBD1 might be the D (5 bases). Germline CDR1 is MGHRA and CDR2 is YSYEKL. This CDR3 has 16 amino acids. Trimming pared 2 bases from V and 0 bases from J, leaving 13 bases between. The CDR3 sequence is CASSQLTDLMNTEAFF. In DNA form, the CDR3 reads TGCGCCAGCAGCCAATTGACAGACCTCATGAACACTGAAGCTTTCTTT.

In nucleotides, the CDR3 is TGTGCCAGCAGCCGTGGAGGCTGGGGGAACACTGAAGCTTTCTTT. Protein product: CASSRGGWGNTEAFF. The J gene is TRBJ1-1, the V gene TRBV6-5; D is unresolved. Germline V gene lookup returns CDR1 MNHEY and CDR2 SVGAGI. The CDR3 has 15 residues. V lost 6 bases to trimming and J lost 1 base, with 15 bases between them.

This chain uses TRBV19 with TRBJ2-6, with 7 bases aligning to TRBD1. V dropped 10 bases and J dropped 0; count of bases not matched to a gene: 9. This CDR3 contains 16 residues. Germline V gene sequence: CDR1 LNHDA, CDR2 SQIVND (reference sequence). CDR3 coding DNA: TGTGCCACCAACAGGGGATATGACTCTGGGGCCAACGTCCTGACTTTC. Translation gives CATNRGYDSGANVLTF.

The chain employs TRBV19 and TRBJ2-7, with 7 nucleotides matching TRBD1. V was pared by 6 bases and J by 0 bases, with 5 bases of the junction left unmatched. Germline CDR1 is LNHDA and CDR2 is SQIVND (reference sequence). The CDR3 runs 14 residues. The CDR3 region is CASSKGQTSYEQYF. The DNA of the CDR3 is TGTGCCAGTAGCAAGGGACAGACCTCCTACGAGCAGTACTTC.

V and J are TRBV14 and TRBJ1-6; D gene ambiguous. The CDR3 is 14 residues long. In germline, CDR1 is SGHDN, CDR2 FVKESK. V was clipped by 1 base and J by 11 bases, with 12 bases between them. The CDR3 spells CASSQVAVSAPLHF. The CDR3 region has the DNA TGTGCCAGCAGCCAAGTCGCGGTCAGCGCACCCCTCCACTTT.

The chain recombines TRBV14 with TRBJ2-1; a possible D gene is TRBD2 (5 bases). Trimming cost V 4 bases and J 13 bases, with 17 bases left between them. CDR3 length: 13 residues. The germline V gene encodes CDR1 SGHDN and CDR2 FVKESK. The CDR3 region has the DNA TGTGCCAGCAGCCCTCTTGCGAGAGGGCAACAGTTCTTC. Residues: CASSPLARGQQFF.

The chain links TRBV5-1 to TRBJ1-2; 8 bases match TRBD1. Germline-derived CDR1 and CDR2 are SGHRS and YFSETQ. The CDR3 spans 13 residues. J was trimmed by 5 bases and V by 7 bases; bases with no gene match: 7. DNA for the CDR3: TGCGCCAGCGCAATAACAGGGGGGTATGGCTACACCTTC. Its translation: CASAITGGYGYTF. The variable domain in full, with the rest retrieved from reference TRBV5-1 and TRBJ1-2, is KAGVTQTPRYLIKTRGQQVTLSCSPISGHRSVSWYQQTPGQGLQFLFEYFSETQRNKGNFPGRFSGRQFSNSRSEMNVSTLELGDSALYLCASAITGGYGYTFGSGTRLTVV.

This chain uses TRBV11-2 with TRBJ2-1; 8 nucleotides agree with TRBD1. The CDR3 loop spans 18 amino acids. Looked up from germline, CDR1 is SGHAT and CDR2 is FQNNGV. V was pared by 7 bases and J by 9 bases, with 23 bases of the junction left unmatched. The CDR3 DNA follows: TGTGCCAGCACCACAGAGGGGTTATTTGACAGGGGTCCTGGTGAGCAGTTCTTC. Protein product: CASTTEGLFDRGPGEQFF.

This rearrangement joins TRBV2 to TRBJ1-6; TRBD1 aligns across 7 bases. The CDR3 sequence is 16 residues long. Losses at the gene ends were 6 bases for V and 5 bases for J; bases not matched to a gene: 10. The germline CDR1 and CDR2 sequences are SNHLY and FYNNEI. The CDR3 bases are TGTGCCAGCAGCTCGACAGGGCTTCGTAATAATTCACCCCTCCACTTT. Amino acid sequence: CASSSTGLRNNSPLHF.